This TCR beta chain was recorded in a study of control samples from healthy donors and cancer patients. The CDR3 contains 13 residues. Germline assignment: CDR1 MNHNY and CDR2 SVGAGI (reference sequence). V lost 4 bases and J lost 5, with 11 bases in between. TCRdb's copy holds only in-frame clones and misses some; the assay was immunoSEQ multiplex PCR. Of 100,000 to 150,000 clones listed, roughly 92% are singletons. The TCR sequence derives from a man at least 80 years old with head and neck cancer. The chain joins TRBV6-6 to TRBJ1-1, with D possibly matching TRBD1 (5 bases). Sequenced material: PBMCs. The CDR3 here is CASSFPGKTEAFF. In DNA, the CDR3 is TGTGCCAGCAGTTTCCCAGGGAAAACTGAAGCTTTCTTT.